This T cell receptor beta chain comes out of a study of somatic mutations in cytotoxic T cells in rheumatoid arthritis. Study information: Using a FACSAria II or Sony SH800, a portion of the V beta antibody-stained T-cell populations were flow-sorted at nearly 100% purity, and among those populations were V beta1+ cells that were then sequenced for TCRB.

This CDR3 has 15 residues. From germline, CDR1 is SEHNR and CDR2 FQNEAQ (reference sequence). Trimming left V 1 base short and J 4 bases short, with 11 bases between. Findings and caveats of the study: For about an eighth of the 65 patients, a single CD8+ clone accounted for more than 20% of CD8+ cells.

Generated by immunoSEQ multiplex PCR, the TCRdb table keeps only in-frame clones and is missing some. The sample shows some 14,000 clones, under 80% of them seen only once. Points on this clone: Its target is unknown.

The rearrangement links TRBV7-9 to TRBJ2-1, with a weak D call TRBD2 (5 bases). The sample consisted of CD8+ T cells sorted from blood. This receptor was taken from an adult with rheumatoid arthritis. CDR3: CASSLGQEVYNEQFF. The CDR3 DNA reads TGTGCCAGCAGCTTAGGGCAGGAGGTTTACAATGAGCAGTTCTTC.